These T cell receptor beta chains were read from a single sample in a study of blood T cell repertoires in COVID-19. Profiled with immunoSEQ multiplex PCR; TCRdb holds only in-frame clones, not every one. The sample lists under 300,000 clones, 70% to 90% occurring once. The specimen sequenced was PBMCs or T cells enriched from blood (not recorded which). The source is a woman aged 45-60 years who had recovered from COVID-19. Both conserved end residues are part of each CDR3. Fields, in order: D gene, V gene, clone size, J gene, CDR3 protein, CDR3 DNA. The D gene is left open where the match is weak. Clone size is not always given. Where it is, it says once, few, many or a class for expanded clones.

-	TRBV7-9	-	TRBJ1-6	CASSPLGLNSPLHF	TGTGCCAGCAGCCCCCTCGGACTTAATTCACCCCTCCACTTT
TRBD1	TRBV28	-	TRBJ1-2	CASSLGTGVYGYTF	TGTGCCAGCAGTCTCGGGACAGGGGTCTATGGCTACACCTTC
TRBD2	TRBV11-2	-	TRBJ2-3	CASSQSGRGTDTQYF	TGTGCCAGCAGCCAGAGCGGGAGGGGAACAGATACGCAGTATTTT
TRBD1	TRBV5-1	-	TRBJ2-2	CASGQGSTGELFF	TGCGCCAGTGGACAGGGGAGCACCGGGGAGCTGTTTTTT
-	TRBV28	-	TRBJ1-2	CASSPSFPGRDTF	TGTGCCAGCAGCCCAAGTTTCCCCGGCAGGGACACCTTC
TRBD1	TRBV6-6	-	TRBJ1-5	CASSDGTGGLQPQHF	TGTGCCAGCAGTGACGGGACAGGGGGTTTGCAGCCCCAGCATTTT
-	TRBV21-1	-	TRBJ2-5	CASSKREPGQGIDQETQYF	TGTGCCAGCAGCAAACGAGAGCCGGGACAGGGGATAGACCAAGAGACCCAGTACTTC
-	TRBV28	-	TRBJ2-1	CASSFNNEQFF	TGTGCCAGCAGTTTCAACAATGAGCAGTTCTTC
-	TRBV7-9	once	TRBJ2-4	CASSLVSPGAKNIQYF	TGTGCCAGCAGCTTAGTTTCCCCCGGGGCCAAAAACATTCAGTACTTC
-	TRBV13	-	TRBJ2-5	CASSLQSPQETQYF	TGTGCCAGCAGCTTACAAAGCCCCCAAGAGACCCAGTACTTC
TRBD1	TRBV28	-	TRBJ2-7	CASSFLQGRYEQYF	TGTGCCAGCAGTTTTTTACAGGGGCGGTACGAGCAGTACTTC
TRBD2	TRBV6-5	-	TRBJ2-1	CASSRGTSGSHEQFF	TGTGCCAGCAGCCGGGGGACTAGCGGGAGTCATGAGCAGTTCTTC
TRBD2	TRBV2	-	TRBJ2-1	CAIRLGTSGYNEQFF	TGTGCCATCCGACTAGGGACTAGCGGGTACAATGAGCAGTTCTTC
-	TRBV12-3/TRBV12-4	-	TRBJ2-7	CATAPGWGHEQYF	TGTGCCACCGCCCCAGGCTGGGGCCACGAGCAGTACTTC
-	TRBV27	-	TRBJ2-7	CASSLGAGGGYEQYF	TGTGCCAGCAGTTTAGGGGCCGGGGGTGGATACGAGCAGTACTTC
-	TRBV11-2	-	TRBJ2-1	CASSLTEYNEQFF	TGTGCCAGCAGTCTTACAGAATACAATGAGCAGTTCTTC
TRBD1	TRBV19	-	TRBJ1-1	CASSIRADRVGAFF	TGTGCCAGTAGTATCAGGGCCGACAGGGTGGGAGCTTTCTTT
-	TRBV5-6	-	TRBJ2-1	CASSPISSNEQFF	TGTGCCAGCAGCCCCATCAGTTCGAATGAGCAGTTCTTC
-	TRBV18	-	TRBJ2-2	CASSLALGELFF	TGTGCCAGCTCACTGGCCCTGGGGGAGCTGTTTTTT
-	TRBV28	-	TRBJ2-7	CASSFIHEQYF	TGTGCCAGCAGTTTTATCCACGAGCAGTACTTC
TRBD1	TRBV19	-	TRBJ1-1	CASSWTGSNTEAFF	TGTGCCAGTAGTTGGACAGGATCGAACACTGAAGCTTTCTTT
TRBD1	TRBV5-4	-	TRBJ2-3	CASSPGGAADTQYF	TGTGCCAGCAGCCCAGGGGGCGCCGCAGATACGCAGTATTTT
-	TRBV10-2	many	TRBJ1-5	CASSDFQGNQPQHF	TGCGCCAGCAGTGATTTCCAGGGCAATCAGCCCCAGCATTTT
-	TRBV3-1/TRBV3-2	-	TRBJ1-1	CASSRSSDGQPEAFF	TGTGCCAGCAGCCGGTCTTCGGACGGACAGCCTGAAGCTTTCTTT
-	TRBV10-3	-	TRBJ1-5	CAISAWGGEEQPQHF	TGTGCCATCAGTGCTTGGGGAGGAGAGGAGCAGCCCCAGCATTTT
TRBD2	TRBV19	-	TRBJ2-7	CASSILAGEGEQYF	TGTGCCAGTAGTATCCTAGCGGGAGAGGGCGAGCAGTACTTC
TRBD1	TRBV28	-	TRBJ1-4	CASTQGGTNEKLFF	TGTGCCAGCACCCAGGGGGGAACTAATGAAAAACTGTTTTTT
-	TRBV5-6	-	TRBJ1-2	CASGWKLGANYGYTF	TGTGCCAGCGGCTGGAAGTTGGGAGCTAACTATGGCTACACCTTC
-	TRBV27	-	TRBJ1-6	CASSLSPGLGIHF	TGTGCCAGCAGTTTATCCCCGGGACTTGGTATCCACTTT
TRBD1	TRBV18	-	TRBJ2-2	CASSLWTGSSTGELFF	TGTGCCAGCTCACTTTGGACAGGGAGTTCCACCGGGGAGCTGTTTTTT
TRBD2	TRBV19	few	TRBJ2-2	CASSIDQTSGTSRGELFF	TGTGCCAGTAGTATAGACCAAACTAGCGGGACTAGTCGCGGGGAGCTGTTTTTT
-	TRBV2	-	TRBJ1-1	CASSQLTGFTEAFF	TGTGCCAGCAGTCAACTCACAGGGTTCACTGAAGCTTTCTTT
TRBD2	TRBV5-1	-	TRBJ2-7	CASSPIAGALPTDEQYF	TGCGCCAGCAGCCCAATAGCGGGAGCACTTCCTACTGACGAGCAGTACTTC
-	TRBV7-2	-	TRBJ1-2	CASSTMMGARDGYTF	TGTGCCAGCAGCACCATGATGGGGGCGCGGGATGGCTACACCTTC
-	TRBV5-6	-	TRBJ1-5	CASSLRQISNQPQHF	TGTGCCAGCAGCTTAAGACAGATTAGCAATCAGCCCCAGCATTTT